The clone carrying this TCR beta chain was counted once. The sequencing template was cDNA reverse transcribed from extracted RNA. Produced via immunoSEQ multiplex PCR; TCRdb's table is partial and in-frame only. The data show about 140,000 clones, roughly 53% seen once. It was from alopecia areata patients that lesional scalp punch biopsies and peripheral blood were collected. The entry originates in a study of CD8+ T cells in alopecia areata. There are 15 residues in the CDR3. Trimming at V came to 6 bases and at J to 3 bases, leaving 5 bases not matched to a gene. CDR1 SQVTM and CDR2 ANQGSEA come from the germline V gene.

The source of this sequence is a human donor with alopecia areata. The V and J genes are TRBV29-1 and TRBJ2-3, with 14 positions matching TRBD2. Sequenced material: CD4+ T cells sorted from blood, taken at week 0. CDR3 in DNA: TGCAGCGTGGTAGGACTAGCGGGGGGAACAGATACGCAGTATTTT. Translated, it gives CSVVGLAGGTDTQYF.